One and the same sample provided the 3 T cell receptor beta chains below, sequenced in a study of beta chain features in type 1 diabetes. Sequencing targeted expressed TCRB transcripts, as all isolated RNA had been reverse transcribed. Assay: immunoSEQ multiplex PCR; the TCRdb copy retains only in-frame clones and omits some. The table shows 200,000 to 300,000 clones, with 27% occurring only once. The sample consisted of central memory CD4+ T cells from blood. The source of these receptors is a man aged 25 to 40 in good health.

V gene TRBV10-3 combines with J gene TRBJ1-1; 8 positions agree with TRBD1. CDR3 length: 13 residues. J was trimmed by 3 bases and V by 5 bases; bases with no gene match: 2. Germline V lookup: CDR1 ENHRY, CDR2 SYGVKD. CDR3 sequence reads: CAISLDRDTEAFF. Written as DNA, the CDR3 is TGTGCCATCAGTTTGGACAGGGACACTGAAGCTTTCTTT.

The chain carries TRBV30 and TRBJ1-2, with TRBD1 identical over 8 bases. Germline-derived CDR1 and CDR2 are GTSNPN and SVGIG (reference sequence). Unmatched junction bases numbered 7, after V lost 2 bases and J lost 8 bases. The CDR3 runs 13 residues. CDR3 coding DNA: TGTGCCTGGAGTTATGACAGGGGAACCGGCTACACCTTC. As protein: CAWSYDRGTGYTF.

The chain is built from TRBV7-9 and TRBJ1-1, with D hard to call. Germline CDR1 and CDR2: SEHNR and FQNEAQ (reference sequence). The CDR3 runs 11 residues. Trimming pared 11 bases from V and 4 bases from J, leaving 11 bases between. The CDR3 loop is CAPRVATEAFF. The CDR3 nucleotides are TGTGCCCCGAGGGTGGCCACTGAAGCTTTCTTT.